Each of the 13 T cell receptor beta chains below was sequenced from the same sample in a study of cytomegalovirus exposure and HLA in healthy donors (dated by TCRdb to about 2017). The library was generated by the immunoSEQ multiplex PCR assay. Here the immuneACCESS table is served through TCRdb, limited to in-frame sequences with V and J called. Missing clones are a known gap in these copies; in checked studies unresolved V genes cover under half, and the rest lacks a known reason. Within this sample are some 76,000 clones, with 85% to 95% of them counted one time only. Approximately 2% of the sample is taken by the ten largest. The sample was PBMCs. The receptors derive from a young woman in good health and CMV-seronegative.

V gene TRBV6-6 combines with J gene TRBJ1-1; D may be TRBD1 (6 bases). There are 14 residues in the CDR3. Germline V gene data show CDR1 as MNHNY and CDR2 as SVGAGI (reference sequence). Trimming stripped 2 bases from V and 3 bases from J, with 10 bases between. The chain's CDR3 is CASSYQGQDTEAFF. The CDR3 DNA reads as TGTGCCAGCAGTTACCAGGGACAAGACACTGAAGCTTTCTTT.

This chain uses TRBV30 with TRBJ1-5; TRBD1 matches at 9 bases. V lost 0 bases, J lost 0 bases, and 6 bases stayed unmatched. Germline CDR1 reads GTSNPN; CDR2 reads SVGIG (reference sequence). The CDR3 contains 17 residues. DNA for the CDR3: TGTGCCTGGAGTGTCACAGGGGGCTTTTATAGCAATCAGCCCCAGCATTTT. Its protein product is CAWSVTGGFYSNQPQHF.

This clone was seen once. This rearrangement joins TRBV7-2 to TRBJ1-2, with no clear D. The CDR3 length is 16 residues. Trimming cost V 2 bases and J 4 bases, with 17 bases left between them. Germline lookup yields CDR1 SGHTA and CDR2 FQGNSA. The CDR3 sequence is CASSLPSDSLLYGYTF. CDR3 nucleotide sequence: TGTGCCAGCAGCTTACCATCGGACTCCTTACTCTATGGCTACACCTTC.

CDR3 loop: CASSLRELRGSEQYF. In nucleotides, the CDR3 is TGTGCCAGCAGCTTACGTGAATTACGGGGGTCCGAGCAGTACTTC. The chain employs TRBV7-9 and TRBJ2-7; maybe TRBD2 (6 bases). Trimming took 2 bases from V and 6 from J, leaving 17 bases between them. The CDR3 runs to 15 residues. Germline V gene data show CDR1 as SEHNR and CDR2 as FQNEAQ (reference sequence).

V usage is TRBV4-3 and J usage is TRBJ2-7, with 8 bases lining up with TRBD2. The junction had 5 bases not matched to a gene; V was cut back by 0 bases and J by 4 bases. This CDR3 has 15 amino acids. Germline V gives CDR1 LGHNA, CDR2 YSLEER. CDR3 sequence: CASSQEASGWYEQYF. CDR3 sequence (DNA): TGCGCCAGCAGCCAAGAGGCTAGCGGGTGGTACGAGCAGTACTTC.

This clone was counted between two and nine times. V and J are TRBV7-2 and TRBJ2-7; TRBD2 matches at 11 bases. The CDR3 sequence is 14 residues long. CDR1 is SGHTA and CDR2 is FQGNSA in the germline V gene. The J segment lost 9 bases and the V segment lost 5 bases, leaving 9 bases of the junction unmatched. CDR3 sequence (DNA): TGTGCCAGCAGCCCCGGGACTAGCGGCTCGAGGCAGTACTTC. Its translation is CASSPGTSGSRQYF.

This chain connects TRBV19 to TRBJ2-5; 8 bases map to TRBD1. This CDR3 contains 13 residues. V lost 6 bases and J lost 5; bases outside the gene matches: 5. Germline V gene sequence: CDR1 LNHDA, CDR2 SQIVND (reference sequence). Here the CDR3 reads CASRPGGSETQYF. The DNA of the CDR3 is TGTGCCAGTAGGCCAGGGGGCTCGGAGACCCAGTACTTC.

The chain joins TRBV2 to TRBJ1-2; a possible D gene is TRBD1 (5 bases). This CDR3 spans 20 amino acids. The germline V and J ends were trimmed by 4 bases and 0 bases, with 27 bases remaining between them. Germline CDR1 reads SNHLY; CDR2 reads FYNNEI. Here the CDR3 DNA reads TGTGCCAGCAGTGTGGGACTGGGCAGGCCCCTTTCCCCCCCTAACTATGGCTACACCTTC. Translating gives CASSVGLGRPLSPPNYGYTF.

The gene calls are TRBV7-8 and TRBJ1-4; 7 bases match TRBD1. CDR1 is SGHVS, CDR2 FQNEAQ, per germline. Trimming took 5 bases from V and 7 from J; bases not matched to a gene: 4. The CDR3 has 13 residues. The CDR3 region has the DNA TGTGCCAGCAGCCGCAGGGGGAGTGAAAAACTGTTTTTT. It encodes CASSRRGSEKLFF.

The chain combines TRBV11-2 with TRBJ2-5; D might be TRBD1 (6 bases). The CDR3 has 14 residues. V was clipped by 5 bases and J by 2 bases, with 12 bases between them. In germline, CDR1 is SGHAT, CDR2 FQNNGV. The CDR3 reads CASSQNRAQETQYF. The CDR3 nucleotides read TGTGCCAGCAGCCAAAACAGGGCGCAAGAGACCCAGTACTTC.

The chain employs TRBV27 and TRBJ1-2; no reliable D call. Germline V gene data show CDR1 as MNHEY and CDR2 as SMNVEV (reference sequence). The CDR3 extends over 14 amino acids. The V gene lost 2 bases and the J gene lost 8 bases, with 15 bases spanning the gap. This CDR3 is CASSLAPRSIGYTF. CDR3 bases: TGTGCCAGCAGTTTAGCCCCACGCAGTATCGGCTACACCTTC.

The chain uses TRBV5-1 and TRBJ1-1; 7 bases are a match to TRBD1. Trimming removed 4 bases from V and 5 bases from J; junction bases left unmatched: 8. This CDR3 contains 14 residues. Germline V lookup: CDR1 SGHRS, CDR2 YFSETQ. CDR3 DNA sequence: TGCGCCAGCAGCCCCAGGGGGTCTGGGACTGAAGCTTTCTTT. Protein product: CASSPRGSGTEAFF.

The V gene is TRBV5-5, the J gene TRBJ1-1, with a tentative D call TRBD1 (6 bases). The CDR3 runs to 14 residues. Germline V gene data show CDR1 as SGHKS and CDR2 as YYEKEE (reference sequence). V lost 4 bases to trimming and J lost 0 bases, with 10 bases between them. The CDR3 DNA sequence: TGTGCCAGCAGCGCAGGGGTCCTGAACACTGAAGCTTTCTTT. Translation: CASSAGVLNTEAFF.